One T cell receptor (beta chain) is described in this entry. Its antigen specificity is not known. The record has no base qualities; no much larger clone is one base away. DNA from CEF-cultured naive and memory CD4+ T cells underwent immunoSEQ TCR-beta sequencing at survey level. Concerning the study's data processing: During preprocessing, nonproductive sequences were discarded, as were any CDR3s that did not begin with C, did not end with F or W, or were shorter than 7 amino acids. Antigen-specific clonotypes were called with the MANAFEST web app on the basis of expansion relative to the reference and to other culture wells. A clone counted as positive if significantly expanded in 2 of 3 replicate wells versus the reference culture at FDR below 0.05. To be called positive, a clone also had to show significant expansion compared with every other tandem well and an odds ratio greater than 5. Cultured and uncultured naive and memory CD4+ repertoires were searched for CDR3s previously identified as spike- and CEF-reactive. CDR3 homology was quantified as pairwise Levenshtein distance, calculated with the stringdist R package after three terminal residues were trimmed from each end. TCRdb holds this immuneACCESS table with in-frame rearrangements only. Some clones are missing; in checked studies, unresolved V genes explain under half, and the rest has no known cause. V and J calls and clone size are those listed in that table; D and trimming were worked out from the DNA. The sample yields 38,000 or so clones; about 86% were counted once. 6.6% of the sample comes from the top ten.

These data come from a study of CD4 T cells in relation to SARS-CoV-2 and coronaviruses listed by TCRdb under 2021. Background for the entire study: In the ViraFEST assay, PBMCs were cultured with antigen for under twelve days, after which TCR beta CDR3s were sequenced to identify antigen-specific clonal expansions. For other donors in the study, expansion assays were sequenced with a different, Illumina-based TCR-beta assay. The study assessed, at the TCR clonotype level, memory CD4+ T cell crossreactivity between SARS-CoV-2 and common cold coronavirus spike proteins. The Adaptive Biotechnologies TCR-sequencing kit was used for samples from a few pre-COVID donors and for the naive versus memory experiments, whereas the other data were Illumina-based. Of the approximately 12 convalescent patients, 8 were male and 4 were female, and two of the subjects were Hispanic. Using patient-derived lymphoblastoid cell lines, the shared crossreactive spike epitopes were mapped to their HLA restriction. A median age of about 35 years, with a range of roughly 20 to 75 years, was recorded for the full convalescent cohort of some 12 patients. The research as a whole found: Approximately 60% of donors had memory CD4+ clonotypes that crossrecognized SARS-CoV-2 and at least one common cold coronavirus spike. Pre-pandemic and post-infection samples were not both contributed by any donor, so tracing of the source of pre-existing responses was limited. Significantly weaker SARS-CoV-2-driven expansion was shown by crossreactive clones than by monoreactive clones, consistent with antigenic imprinting. Small numbers of patients and of tested TCRs limited the study. Since the crossreactivity analysis centred on spike protein, crossreactivity against other viral proteins was not assessed. Sequencing naive versus memory cells indicated that the assay picks up memory recall responses, not primary responses primed during culture.

Naive and memory CD4+ T cells were separated from cryopreserved PBMCs by CD4 enrichment followed by EasySep naive CD4+ T cell enrichment. Sorted naive or memory CD4+ T cells (about 100,000) were cultured 1:1 with T cell-depleted PBMCs and CEF peptides for 10 to 11 days. In general, every peptide culture condition was set up in three replicate wells. PBMCs were isolated from leukapheresis product or whole blood by Ficoll-Paque PLUS gradient centrifugation. PBMCs were either cryopreserved at -140°C or used fresh in the expansion assay. The QIAamp Micro DNA Kit was used to extract genomic DNA from the CD4+ T cells. There are 15 amino acids in the CDR3, from cysteine to phenylalanine inclusive. Only the CDR3 DNA is retained, 45 bases long and in frame from the first base. From V the trimming removes 4 bases and from J it removes 2 bases, while the gene matches leave 2 bases of the junction unaccounted for. Sequences LGHDT (CDR1) and YNNKEL (CDR2) are obtained from the germline V gene (reference sequence).

Recombination linked TRBV3-1 (or the pseudogene TRBV3-2) to TRBJ2-7; 13 nucleotides in the junction match TRBD2. This TCR came from an adult with COVID-19. Sequencing was performed on naive CD4+ T cells from PBMCs, cultured in vitro. The cell subset or site label of this sample denotes: naive CD4+ T cells isolated by negative enrichment. The DNA sequence is given as TGTGCCAGCAGCCCCGGACTAGCGGGGGCCTACGAGCAGTACTTC. It codes for CASSPGLAGAYEQYF.